This T cell receptor beta chain was sequenced in a study of blood T cell repertoires in COVID-19. Study processing details: Amplifying reference gene primers gave estimates of nucleated cell counts. Libraries were prepared by immunoSEQ multiplex PCR; TCRdb keeps only in-frame clonotypes and omits some of them. From that table come the V and J calls and clone size; the DNA was used to work out D and trimming. The repertoire holds about 230,000 clones, with around 88% as singletons. The participants were between roughly 18 and 100 years old and came from about two dozen US areas. Cohort assignment relied on participant-reported clinical history. The length of the CDR3 is 14 residues. Germline V gene data show CDR1 as KGHSH and CDR2 as LQKENI. V was trimmed by 4 bases and J by 1 base, leaving 8 bases between them.

Sequencing was done on a sample of PBMCs or T cells enriched from blood (not recorded which). V and J are TRBV18 and TRBJ1-3; no clear D gene. The TCR was taken from a woman aged 40 to 50 with acute COVID-19. DNA of the CDR3: TGTGCCAGCTCACTCCAGAATTCTGGAAACACCATATATTTT. Translating it yields CASSLQNSGNTIYF.